The clone carrying this T cell receptor beta chain has just one count. Original processing methods: Estimation of nucleated cell counts was performed using reference gene primer amplification. Sequenced by immunoSEQ multiplex PCR; TCRdb stores in-frame clones only, minus some. D and trimming come from the DNA, and the V and J calls and clone size come from that table. The sample records about 220,000 clones, about 80% being singletons. Participants reported their clinical history, and cohort assignment relied on those reports. Recovered participants had two consecutive negative NP/OP PCR tests, healthcare professional clearance, or symptom resolution. These data originate in a study of blood T cell repertoires in COVID-19. At the level of the study: PBMCs, B-cell-depleted T cells, or T cells provided the cDNA or gDNA that made up the material.

The V gene end was trimmed by 4 bases and the J gene end by 2 bases; junction bases not matched to a gene: 4. Germline CDR1 and CDR2: KGHSH and LQKENI. CDR3 size: 14 residues. This clonotype was sampled from a man aged 35 to 55 who had recovered from COVID-19. The sequenced sample consisted of PBMCs or T cells enriched from blood (not recorded which). The V and J genes are TRBV18 and TRBJ2-5; 7 nucleotides line up with TRBD1. This chain's CDR3 is CASSHPGQQETQYF. The CDR3, as DNA: TGTGCCAGCTCACATCCGGGACAGCAAGAGACCCAGTACTTC.